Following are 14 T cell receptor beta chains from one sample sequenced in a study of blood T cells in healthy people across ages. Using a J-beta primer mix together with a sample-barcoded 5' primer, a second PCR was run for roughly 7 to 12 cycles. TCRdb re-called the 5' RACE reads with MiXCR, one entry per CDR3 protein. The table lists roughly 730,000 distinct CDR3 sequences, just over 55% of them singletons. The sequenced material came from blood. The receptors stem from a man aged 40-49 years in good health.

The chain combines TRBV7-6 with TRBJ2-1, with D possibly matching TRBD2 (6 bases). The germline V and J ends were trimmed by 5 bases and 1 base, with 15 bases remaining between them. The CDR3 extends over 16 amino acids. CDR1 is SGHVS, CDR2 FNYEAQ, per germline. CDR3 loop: CASSRLGGMSYNEQFF. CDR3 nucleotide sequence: TGTGCCAGCAGCCGTCTTGGCGGGATGTCCTACAATGAGCAGTTCTTC.

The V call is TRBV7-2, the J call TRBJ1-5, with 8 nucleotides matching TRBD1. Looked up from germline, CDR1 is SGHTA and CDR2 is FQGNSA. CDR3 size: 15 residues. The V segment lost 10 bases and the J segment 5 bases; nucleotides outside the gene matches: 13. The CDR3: CATQNGTGLYQPQHF. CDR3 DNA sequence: TGTGCCACCCAAAACGGGACAGGCCTTTATCAGCCCCAGCATTTT. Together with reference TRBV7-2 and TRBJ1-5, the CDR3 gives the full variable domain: GAGVSQSPSNKVTEKGKDVELRCDPISGHTALYWYRQSLGQGLEFLIYFQGNSAPDKSGLPSDRFSAERTGGSVSTLTIQRTQQEDSAVYLCATQNGTGLYQPQHFGDGTRLSIL.

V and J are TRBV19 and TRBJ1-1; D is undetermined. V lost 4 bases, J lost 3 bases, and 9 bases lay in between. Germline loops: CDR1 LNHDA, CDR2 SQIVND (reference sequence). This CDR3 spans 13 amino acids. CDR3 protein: CASSTQVDTEAFF. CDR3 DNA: TGTGCCAGTAGTACGCAGGTGGACACTGAAGCTTTCTTT.

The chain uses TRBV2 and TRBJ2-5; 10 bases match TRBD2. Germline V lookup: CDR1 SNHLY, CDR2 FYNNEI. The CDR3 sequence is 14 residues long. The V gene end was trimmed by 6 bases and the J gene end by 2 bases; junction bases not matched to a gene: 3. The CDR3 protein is CASSGLAVQETQYF. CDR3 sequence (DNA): TGTGCCAGCAGCGGACTAGCGGTACAAGAGACCCAGTACTTC. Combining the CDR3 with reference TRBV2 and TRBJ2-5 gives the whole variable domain EPEVTQTPSHQVTQMGQEVILRCVPISNHLYFYWYRQILGQKVEFLVSFYNNEISEKSEIFDDQFSVERPDGSNFTLKIRSTKLEDSAMYFCASSGLAVQETQYFGPGTRLLVL.

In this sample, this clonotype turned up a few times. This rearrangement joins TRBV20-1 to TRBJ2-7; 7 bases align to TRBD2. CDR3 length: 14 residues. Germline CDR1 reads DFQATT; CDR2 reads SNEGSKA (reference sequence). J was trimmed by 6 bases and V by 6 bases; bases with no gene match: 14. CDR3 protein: CSAHSPREPGEQYF. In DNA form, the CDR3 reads TGCAGTGCCCACTCTCCGCGGGAGCCAGGCGAGCAGTACTTC.

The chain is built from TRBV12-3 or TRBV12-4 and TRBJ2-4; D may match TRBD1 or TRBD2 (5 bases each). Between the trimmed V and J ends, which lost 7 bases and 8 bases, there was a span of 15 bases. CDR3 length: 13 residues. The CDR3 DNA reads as TGTGCCAGCACGGGGCAGGGATCCGACATTCAGTACTTC. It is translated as CASTGQGSDIQYF.

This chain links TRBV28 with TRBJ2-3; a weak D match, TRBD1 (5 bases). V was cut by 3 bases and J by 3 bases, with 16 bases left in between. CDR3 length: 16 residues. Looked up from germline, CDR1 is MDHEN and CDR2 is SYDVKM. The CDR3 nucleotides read TGTGCCAGCAGTTTCTATCAGGGATCCGGTACAGATACGCAGTATTTT. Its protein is CASSFYQGSGTDTQYF.

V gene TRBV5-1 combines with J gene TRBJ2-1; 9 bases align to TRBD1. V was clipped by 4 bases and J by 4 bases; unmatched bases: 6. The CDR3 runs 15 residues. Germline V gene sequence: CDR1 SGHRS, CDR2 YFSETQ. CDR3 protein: CASSGGQGSYNEQFF. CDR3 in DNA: TGCGCCAGCAGCGGGGGACAGGGTTCGTACAATGAGCAGTTCTTC.

This chain's CDR3 is CSSRTGNTEAFF. As DNA, the CDR3 is TGCAGTTCGCGGACAGGGAACACTGAAGCTTTCTTT. The rearrangement links TRBV20-1 to TRBJ1-1; 7 bases are shared with TRBD1. In germline, CDR1 is DFQATT, CDR2 SNEGSKA (reference sequence). With V trimmed by 8 bases and J by 1 base, 4 bases remained unmatched. The CDR3 is made up of 12 amino acids.

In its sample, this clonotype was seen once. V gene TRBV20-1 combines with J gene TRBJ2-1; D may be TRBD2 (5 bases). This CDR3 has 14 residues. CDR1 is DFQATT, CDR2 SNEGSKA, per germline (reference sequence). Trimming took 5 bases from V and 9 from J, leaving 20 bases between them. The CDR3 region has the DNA TGCAGTGCTCGGGAACCCGGGTGGGGTGGTGAGCAGTTCTTC. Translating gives CSAREPGWGGEQFF.

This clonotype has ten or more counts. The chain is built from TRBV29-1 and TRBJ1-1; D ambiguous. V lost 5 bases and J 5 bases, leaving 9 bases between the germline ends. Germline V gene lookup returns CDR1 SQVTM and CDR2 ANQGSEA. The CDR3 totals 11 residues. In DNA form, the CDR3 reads TGCAGCGTTCTGGTTTCGACTGAAGCTTTCTTT. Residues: CSVLVSTEAFF.

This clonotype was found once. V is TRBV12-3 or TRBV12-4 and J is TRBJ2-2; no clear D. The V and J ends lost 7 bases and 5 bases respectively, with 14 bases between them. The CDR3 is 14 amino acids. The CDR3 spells CASTPSGMTGELFF. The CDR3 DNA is TGTGCCAGCACGCCTAGTGGGATGACCGGGGAGCTGTTTTTT.

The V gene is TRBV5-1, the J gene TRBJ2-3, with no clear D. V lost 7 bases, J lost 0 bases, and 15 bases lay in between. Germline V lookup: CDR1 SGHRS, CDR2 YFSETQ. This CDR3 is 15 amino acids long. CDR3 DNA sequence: TGCGCCAGCTTCTCCACCCAGGCTAGCACAGATACGCAGTATTTT. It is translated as CASFSTQASTDTQYF.

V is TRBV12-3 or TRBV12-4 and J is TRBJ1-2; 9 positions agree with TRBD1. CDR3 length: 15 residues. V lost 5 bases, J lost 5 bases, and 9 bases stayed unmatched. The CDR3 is CASSPGQGLLYGYTF. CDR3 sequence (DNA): TGTGCCAGCAGTCCGGGACAGGGTTTATTATATGGCTACACCTTC.